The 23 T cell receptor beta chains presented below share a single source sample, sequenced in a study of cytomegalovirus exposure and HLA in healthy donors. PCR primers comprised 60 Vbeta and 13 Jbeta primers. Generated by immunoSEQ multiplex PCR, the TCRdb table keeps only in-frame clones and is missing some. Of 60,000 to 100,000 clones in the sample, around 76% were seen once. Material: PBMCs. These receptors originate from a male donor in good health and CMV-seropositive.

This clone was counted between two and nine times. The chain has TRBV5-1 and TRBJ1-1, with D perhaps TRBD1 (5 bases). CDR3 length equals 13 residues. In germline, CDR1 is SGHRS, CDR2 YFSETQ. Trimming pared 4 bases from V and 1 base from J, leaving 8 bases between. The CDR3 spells CASSRGGNTEAFF. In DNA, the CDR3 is TGCGCCAGCAGCCGGGGGGGGAACACTGAAGCTTTCTTT.

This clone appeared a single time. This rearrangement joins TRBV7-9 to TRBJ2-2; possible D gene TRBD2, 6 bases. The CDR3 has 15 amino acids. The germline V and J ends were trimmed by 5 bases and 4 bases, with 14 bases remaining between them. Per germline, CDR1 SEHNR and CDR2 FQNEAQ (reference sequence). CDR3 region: CASSARAGLTGELFF. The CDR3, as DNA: TGTGCCAGCAGCGCCCGCGCGGGACTCACCGGGGAGCTGTTTTTT.

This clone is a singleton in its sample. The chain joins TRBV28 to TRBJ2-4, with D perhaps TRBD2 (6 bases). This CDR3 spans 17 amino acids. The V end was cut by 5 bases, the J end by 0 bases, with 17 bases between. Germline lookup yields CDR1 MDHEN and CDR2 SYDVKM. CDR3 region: CASSPGVDIIAKNIQYF. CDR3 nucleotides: TGTGCCAGCAGTCCGGGGGTCGACATAATAGCCAAAAACATTCAGTACTTC.

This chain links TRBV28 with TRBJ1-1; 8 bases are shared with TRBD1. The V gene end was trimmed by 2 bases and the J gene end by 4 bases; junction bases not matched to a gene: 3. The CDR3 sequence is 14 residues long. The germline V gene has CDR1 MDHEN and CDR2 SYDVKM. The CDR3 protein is CASSLVQGGTEAFF. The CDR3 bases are TGTGCCAGCAGTTTAGTACAGGGGGGCACTGAAGCTTTCTTT.

The CDR3 sequence: CASSPEDSVNYGYTF. CDR3 bases: TGTGCCAGCAGCCCAGAAGATTCCGTTAACTATGGCTACACCTTC. J is TRBJ1-2 and V is TRBV7-9, with no clear D. Trimming cost V 5 bases and J 1 base, with 14 bases left between them. Per the germline V gene, CDR1 is SEHNR and CDR2 is FQNEAQ (reference sequence). The length of the CDR3 is 15 residues.

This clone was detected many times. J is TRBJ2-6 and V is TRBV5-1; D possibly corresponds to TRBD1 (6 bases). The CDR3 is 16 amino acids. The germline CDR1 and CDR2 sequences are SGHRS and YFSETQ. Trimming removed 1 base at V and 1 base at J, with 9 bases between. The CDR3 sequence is CASSLTGTSGANVLTF. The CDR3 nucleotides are TGCGCCAGCAGCTTGACAGGGACGTCTGGGGCCAACGTCCTGACTTTC.

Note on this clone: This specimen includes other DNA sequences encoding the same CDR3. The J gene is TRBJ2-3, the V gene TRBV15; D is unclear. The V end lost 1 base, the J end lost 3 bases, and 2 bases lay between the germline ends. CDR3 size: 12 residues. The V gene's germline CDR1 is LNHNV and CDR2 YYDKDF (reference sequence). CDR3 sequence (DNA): TGTGCCACCAGCAGAGCGACAGATACGCAGTATTTT. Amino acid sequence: CATSRATDTQYF.

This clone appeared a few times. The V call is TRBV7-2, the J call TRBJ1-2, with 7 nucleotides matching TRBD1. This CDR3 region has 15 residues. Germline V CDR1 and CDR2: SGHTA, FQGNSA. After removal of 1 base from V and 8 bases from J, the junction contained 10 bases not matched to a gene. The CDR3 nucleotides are TGTGCCAGCAGCTTAGGCGCGACAGGGCAAAGGGGCTACACCTTC. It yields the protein CASSLGATGQRGYTF.

The CDR3 protein is CASSLLTSGHFNEQFF. DNA of the CDR3: TGTGCCAGCAGCTTGCTGACTAGCGGGCACTTCAATGAGCAGTTCTTC. V usage is TRBV5-4 and J usage is TRBJ2-1, with 10 nucleotides matching TRBD2. Germline CDR1 reads SGHNT; CDR2 reads YYREEE (reference sequence). V was clipped by 1 base and J by 6 bases; unmatched bases: 7. The CDR3 has 16 residues.

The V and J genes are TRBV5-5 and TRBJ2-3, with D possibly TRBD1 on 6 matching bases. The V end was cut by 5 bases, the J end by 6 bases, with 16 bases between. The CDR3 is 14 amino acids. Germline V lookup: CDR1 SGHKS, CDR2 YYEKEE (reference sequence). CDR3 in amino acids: CASRSGTLLDTQYF. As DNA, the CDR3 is TGTGCCAGCAGGTCCGGGACACTGCTGGATACGCAGTATTTT.

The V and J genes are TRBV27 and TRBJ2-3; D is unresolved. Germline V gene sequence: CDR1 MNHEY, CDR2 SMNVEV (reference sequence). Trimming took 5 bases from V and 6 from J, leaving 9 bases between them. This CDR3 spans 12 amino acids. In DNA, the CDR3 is TGTGCCAGCAGTACCCAGGCCGATACGCAGTATTTT. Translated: CASSTQADTQYF.

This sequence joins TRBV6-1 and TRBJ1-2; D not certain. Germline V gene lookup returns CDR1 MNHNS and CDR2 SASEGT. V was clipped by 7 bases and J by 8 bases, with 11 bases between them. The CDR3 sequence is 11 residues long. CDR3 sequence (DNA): TGTGCCAGCATTTATAATGGCGGCTACACCTTC. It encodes CASIYNGGYTF.

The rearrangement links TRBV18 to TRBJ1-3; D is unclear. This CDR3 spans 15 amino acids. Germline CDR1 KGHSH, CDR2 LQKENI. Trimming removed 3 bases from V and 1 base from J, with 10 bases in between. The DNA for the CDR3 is TGTGCCAGCTCACCGATTGGGAGATCTGGAAACACCATATATTTT. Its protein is CASSPIGRSGNTIYF.

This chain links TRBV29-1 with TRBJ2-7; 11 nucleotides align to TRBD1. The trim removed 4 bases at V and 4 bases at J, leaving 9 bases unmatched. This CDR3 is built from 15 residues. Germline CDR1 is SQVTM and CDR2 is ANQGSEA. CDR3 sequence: CSVVLGDRGVYEQYF. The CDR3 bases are TGCAGCGTTGTTCTTGGGGACAGGGGGGTATACGAGCAGTACTTC.

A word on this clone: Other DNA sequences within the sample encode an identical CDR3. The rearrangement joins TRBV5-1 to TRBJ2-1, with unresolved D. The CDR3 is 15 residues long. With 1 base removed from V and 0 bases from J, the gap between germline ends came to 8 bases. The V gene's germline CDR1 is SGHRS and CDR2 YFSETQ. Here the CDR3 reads CASSLQRSSYNEQFF. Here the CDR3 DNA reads TGCGCCAGCAGCTTGCAGAGGAGCTCCTACAATGAGCAGTTCTTC. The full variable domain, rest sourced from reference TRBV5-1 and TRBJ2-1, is KAGVTQTPRYLIKTRGQQVTLSCSPISGHRSVSWYQQTPGQGLQFLFEYFSETQRNKGNFPGRFSGRQFSNSRSEMNVSTLELGDSALYLCASSLQRSSYNEQFFGPGTRLTVL.

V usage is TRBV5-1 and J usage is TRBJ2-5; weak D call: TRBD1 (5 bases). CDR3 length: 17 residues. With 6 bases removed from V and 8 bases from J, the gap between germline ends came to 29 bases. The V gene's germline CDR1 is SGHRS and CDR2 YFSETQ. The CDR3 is CASMVDRLRSPTPTQYF. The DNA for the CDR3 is TGCGCCAGCATGGTAGACAGACTCCGGTCCCCTACACCAACCCAGTACTTC.

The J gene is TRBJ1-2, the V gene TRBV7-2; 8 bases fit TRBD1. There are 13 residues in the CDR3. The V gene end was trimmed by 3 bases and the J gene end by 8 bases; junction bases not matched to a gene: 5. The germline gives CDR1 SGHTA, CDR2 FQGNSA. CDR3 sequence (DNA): TGTGCCAGCAGCTTCAGGGGGCCTGGCGGCTACACCTTC. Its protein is CASSFRGPGGYTF.

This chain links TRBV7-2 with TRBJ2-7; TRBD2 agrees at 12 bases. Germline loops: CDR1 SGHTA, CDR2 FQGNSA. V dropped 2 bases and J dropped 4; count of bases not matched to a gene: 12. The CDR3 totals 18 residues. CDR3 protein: CASSLTDFGLAGHYEQYF. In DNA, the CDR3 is TGTGCCAGCAGCTTAACCGACTTTGGACTAGCGGGACATTACGAGCAGTACTTC.

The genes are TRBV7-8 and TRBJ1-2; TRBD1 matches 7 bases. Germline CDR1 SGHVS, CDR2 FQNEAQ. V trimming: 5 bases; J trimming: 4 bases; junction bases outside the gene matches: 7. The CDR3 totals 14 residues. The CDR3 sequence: CASSPRDSSYGYTF. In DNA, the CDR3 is TGTGCCAGCAGCCCTCGGGACAGCTCCTATGGCTACACCTTC.

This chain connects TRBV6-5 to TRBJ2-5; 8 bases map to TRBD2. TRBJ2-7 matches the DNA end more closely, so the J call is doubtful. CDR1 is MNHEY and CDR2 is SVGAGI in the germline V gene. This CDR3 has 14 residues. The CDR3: CASSLRGAEGEQYF. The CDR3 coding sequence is TGTGCCAGCAGCCTGCGGGGGGCTGAGGGCGAGCAGTACTTC.

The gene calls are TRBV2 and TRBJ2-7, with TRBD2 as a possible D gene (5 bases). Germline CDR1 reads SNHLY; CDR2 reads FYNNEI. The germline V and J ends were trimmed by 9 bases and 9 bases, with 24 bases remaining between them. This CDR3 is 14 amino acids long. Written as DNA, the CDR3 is TGTGCCAGTAGACGGTCCCCGGACTCGGCCCCGCAGTACTTC. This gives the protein CASRRSPDSAPQYF.

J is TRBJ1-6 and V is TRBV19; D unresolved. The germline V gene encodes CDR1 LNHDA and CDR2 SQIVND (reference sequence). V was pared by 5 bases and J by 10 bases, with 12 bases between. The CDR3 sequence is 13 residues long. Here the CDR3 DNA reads TGTGCCAGTAGTTTCCAGGTTCGGTCACCCCTCCACTTT. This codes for CASSFQVRSPLHF.

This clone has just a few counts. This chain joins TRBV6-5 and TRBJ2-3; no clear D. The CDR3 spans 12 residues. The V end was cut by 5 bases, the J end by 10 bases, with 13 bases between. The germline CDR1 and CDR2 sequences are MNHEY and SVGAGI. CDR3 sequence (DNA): TGTGCCAGCAGTGCTAATCCCCCGGCGCAGTATTTT. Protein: CASSANPPAQYF.